The source of this T cell receptor (beta chain) is a study of T cells in women clearing cervical HPV infection. Study-level background: Blood came at first lesion visit for cases, post-clearance for controls.

The germline CDR1 and CDR2 sequences are DFQATT and SNEGSKA (reference sequence). CDR3 length: 13 residues. V lost 4 bases, J lost 1 base, and 3 bases stayed unmatched. Sequencing used immunoSEQ multiplex PCR; TCRdb keeps in-frame clones, though not all of them. The sample includes roughly 34,000 clones. About this clone: The read ends 3 residues before the CDR3 terminus; that terminus is restored from the germline J gene.

All donors had a single incident cervical HPV16 infection, not prevalent. Cervical HPV DNA detected by MY09/MY11 PCR, typed by dot-blot. The chain joins TRBV20-1 to TRBJ1-1; 7 bases are shared with TRBD1. This TCR was sampled from a woman between 18 and 70 years old with a cervical HPV16 infection that either progressed to CIN3+ or cleared (not recorded which). The sequenced sample was blood buffy coat. The CDR3: CSAIGTANTEAFF. The covered CDR3 bases are TGCAGTGCTATTGGGACAGCGAACACTGAA.